Below, 4 T cell receptor beta chains from the same sample are listed, as sequenced in a study of human T cells and chemical hapten exposure listed by TCRdb under 2021. Library method: RACE. Sequencing used a NextSeq 500. The public reads were quality trimmed at Q25 with fastp and then assembled into clones with MiXCR by TCRdb, keeping productive beta chains. Every distinct CDR3 protein forms one entry, paired with its most common genes and DNA. The sample profile shows under 95,000 distinct CDR3 sequences; approximately 9.7% of them were found once. About 3.1% of the sample goes to the ten largest clones. Read against the paper, the sample's time point label means: healthy volunteer bleed at 2 weeks. Total RNA was extracted from unfractionated whole blood that had been collected in Tempus Blood RNA tubes. Material for sequencing was whole blood. The receptors shown here come from a female donor in good health. Some clones in this sample may be carry-over from other donors' samples.

This chain joins TRBV10-2 and TRBJ2-3, with D possibly being TRBD2 (6 bases). CDR3 size: 14 residues. Trimming took 2 bases from V and 2 from J, leaving 8 bases between them. Germline CDR1 WSHSY, CDR2 SAAADI. This CDR3 is CASSELATTDTQYF. The CDR3 coding sequence is TGCGCCAGCAGTGAGCTAGCGACCACAGATACGCAGTATTTT.

This clonotype showed up just a few times. The chain links TRBV28 to TRBJ2-1; maybe TRBD1 (6 bases). Deletions cut 5 bases from V and 1 base from J, with 12 bases between. The CDR3 is 15 residues long. Per germline, CDR1 MDHEN and CDR2 SYDVKM. The CDR3 loop is CASSLRGGSYNEQFF. As DNA, the CDR3 is TGTGCCAGCAGTCTTCGAGGGGGTTCCTACAATGAGCAGTTCTTC.

The genes are TRBV2 and TRBJ1-1; D is uncertain. The CDR3 totals 12 residues. V was clipped by 4 bases and J by 9 bases, with 12 bases between them. CDR1 is SNHLY and CDR2 is FYNNEI in the germline V gene. CDR3 nucleotide sequence: TGTGCCAGCAGTGCGTTTTGGTATCAAGCTTTCTTT. Residues: CASSAFWYQAFF.

This chain links TRBV28 with TRBJ2-7, with D possibly being TRBD2 (5 bases). CDR3 length: 15 residues. The ends were cut back, 3 bases at V and 0 bases at J, with 12 bases in the middle. Germline CDR1 and CDR2: MDHEN and SYDVKM. The CDR3 is CASSFAQAGSYEQYF. The CDR3 DNA sequence: TGTGCCAGCAGTTTTGCCCAGGCGGGCTCCTACGAGCAGTACTTC.